The sequence of this T cell receptor beta chain was determined in a study of blood T cell repertoires in COVID-19. Study details: Samples of COVID-19 (acute and convalescent) were obtained from the United States, Italy and Spain. Sources were T cells, B-cell-depleted T cells, or PBMCs; the material itself was cDNA or gDNA.

Libraries were prepared by immunoSEQ multiplex PCR; TCRdb keeps only in-frame clonotypes and omits some of them. The sample holds over 85,000 clones, nearly 80% seen once. Sample: peripheral blood. The sequence derives from a woman of 80 years or more with active or convalescent COVID-19.

CDR3 in DNA: TGTGCCAGCAGCGGGGGCCTCTGGGATCTGGGAGTTGCGGGAGGGCTGGGTGAGCAGTTCTTC. This gives the protein CASSGGLWDLGVAGGLGEQFF. The chain is built from TRBV13 and TRBJ2-1, with 9 bases matching TRBD2. Germline CDR1 PRHDT, CDR2 FYEKMQ (reference sequence). The CDR3 contains 21 residues. Trimming took 5 bases from V and 9 from J; bases not matched to a gene: 29.